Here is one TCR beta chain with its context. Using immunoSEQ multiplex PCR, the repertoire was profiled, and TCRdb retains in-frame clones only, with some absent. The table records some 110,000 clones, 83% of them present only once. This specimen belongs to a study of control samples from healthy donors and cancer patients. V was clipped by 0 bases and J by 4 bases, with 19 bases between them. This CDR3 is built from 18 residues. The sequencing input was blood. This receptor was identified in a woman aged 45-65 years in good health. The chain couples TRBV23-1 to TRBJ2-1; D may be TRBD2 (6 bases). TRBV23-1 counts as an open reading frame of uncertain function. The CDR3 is CASSQSSRWTTTYNEQFF. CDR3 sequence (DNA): TGCGCCAGCAGTCAATCAAGTAGGTGGACTACTACATACAATGAGCAGTTCTTC.